This record concerns one T cell receptor (beta chain) sequence. Its antigen is not known. Ophthalmopathy cases met thresholds of Clinical Activity Score at least 3, NOSPECS grade at least 4 and duration under 3 months. Diagnoses were established using clinical symptoms, serum thyroxine and TRAb, thyroid ultrasound and orbital computed tomography. The data belong to a study of T cells in Graves' hyperthyroidism and ophthalmopathy. V lost 2 bases and J 1 base, leaving 9 bases between the germline ends. The CDR3 spans 14 residues. Germline values: CDR1 SGHRS, CDR2 YFSETQ. Study conclusions and caveats: Blood also contained most expanded thyroid clonotypes above 0.001.

It was RNA transcripts that yielded the amplified TCR beta CDR3 regions. The HTBI primer set was used in a first-round RT-PCR of the TCR CDR3. From the multiplex PCR reads, TCRdb called clonotypes with MiXCR, one entry per CDR3 protein. This table has 490,000 or so distinct CDR3 sequences, approximately 22% appearing once. This chain uses TRBV5-1 with TRBJ2-5; the D gene is possibly TRBD2 (5 bases). The sequencing sample was made of blood. This TCR was recovered from a woman in her sixties or seventies with Graves' ophthalmopathy. The CDR3 sequence: CASSFRELQETQYF. The DNA for the CDR3 is TGCGCCAGCAGCTTTAGGGAGCTCCAAGAGACCCAGTACTTC.